This T cell receptor (beta chain) was retrieved from a study of cytomegalovirus exposure and HLA in healthy donors. Overall study results and limits: The authors confirmed in vitro that a few CMV-associated chains were specific for CMV antigens. A missense DCLRE1C variant was associated with V- and J-gene trimming of TCR beta chains in a later analysis, and an independent cohort replicated the association. Earlier findings revealed that most TCR beta V segments proved productive either about 87% or about 30% of the time.

As concerns this clone: Its antigen is as yet unknown.

PCR primers comprised 60 Vbeta and 13 Jbeta primers. The protocol was immunoSEQ multiplex PCR, while the TCRdb copy is restricted to in-frame clones and leaves out a portion. The repertoire has 200,000 or so clones, around 81% of them found once; the top ten carry just over 2%. With 2 bases clipped from V and 0 bases from J, the junction kept 6 bases outside the gene matches. Germline CDR1 is SGHAT and CDR2 is FQNNGV. This CDR3 has 16 residues. Sequencing was done on a sample of PBMCs. The source is a woman aged 18-29 years in good health and CMV-seropositive. This chain joins TRBV11-2 and TRBJ2-5; 7 bases agree with TRBD2. The DNA of the CDR3 is TGTGCCAGCAGCTTATGGGAGGGGAGGTACCAAGAGACCCAGTACTTC. Amino acid sequence: CASSLWEGRYQETQYF.